The T cell receptor beta chain described here comes from a study of technical replicates of blood from a handful of donors. V dropped 0 bases and J dropped 0; count of bases not matched to a gene: 3. CDR1 and CDR2 from the germline V gene are SGDLS and YYNGEE. The CDR3 totals 15 residues. Assay used: immunoSEQ multiplex PCR; TCRdb lists only in-frame clones, some missing. The sample consists of about 85,000 clones, around 94% of them appearing once. Sequences were obtained from T cells isolated from PBMCs. The chain couples TRBV9 to TRBJ2-7; TRBD1 aligns across 7 bases. This receptor was obtained from a human donor in good health. CDR3 nucleotides: TGTGCCAGCAGCGTAGGGACAGGAGACTCCTACGAGCAGTACTTC. Its protein product is CASSVGTGDSYEQYF.